The T cell receptor (beta chain) described here comes from a study of T cell repertoires in cytomegalovirus infection. TCRdb reanalysed the reads using MiXCR and keeps one entry per CDR3 protein. In the table there are approximately 320,000 distinct CDR3 sequences, around a tenth of which are singletons. The receptor was isolated from a human donor in good health (CMV status not recorded). Some clones in this sample may be carry-over from other donors' samples. The sample comprised PBMCs.

The CDR3 sequence: CASSLDWGSYNEQFF. DNA of the CDR3: TGTGCCAGCAGCTTGGACTGGGGCTCCTACAATGAGCAGTTCTTC. The gene calls are TRBV4-2 and TRBJ2-1, with D possibly matching TRBD2 (5 bases). V lost 5 bases, J lost 0 bases, and 11 bases lay in between. Per germline, CDR1 LGHNA and CDR2 YNFKEQ. This CDR3 is 15 amino acids long.